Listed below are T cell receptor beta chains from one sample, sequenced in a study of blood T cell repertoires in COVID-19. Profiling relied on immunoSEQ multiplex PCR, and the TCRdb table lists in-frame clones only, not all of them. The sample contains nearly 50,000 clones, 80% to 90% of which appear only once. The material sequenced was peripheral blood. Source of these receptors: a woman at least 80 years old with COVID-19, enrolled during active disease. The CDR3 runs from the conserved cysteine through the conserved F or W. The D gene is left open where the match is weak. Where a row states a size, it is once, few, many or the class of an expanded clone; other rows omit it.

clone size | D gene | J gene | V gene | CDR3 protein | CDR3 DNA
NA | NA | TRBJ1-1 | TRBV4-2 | CASSQASISGTEAFF | TGTGCCAGCAGCCAAGCCTCTATCTCCGGGACTGAAGCTTTCTTT
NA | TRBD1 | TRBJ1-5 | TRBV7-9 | CASSLAGQGSNQPQHF | TGTGCCAGCAGCTTAGCGGGACAGGGAAGCAATCAGCCCCAGCATTTT
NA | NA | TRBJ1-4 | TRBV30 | CAWSKWEYATNEKLFF | TGTGCCTGGAGTAAATGGGAGTATGCAACTAATGAAAAACTGTTTTTT
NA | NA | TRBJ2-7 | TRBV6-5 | CASSHSGYEQYF | TGTGCCAGCAGCCACTCAGGCTACGAGCAGTACTTC
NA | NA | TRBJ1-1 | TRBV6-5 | CASSSVQRAFF | TGTGCCAGCAGTTCGGTTCAAAGAGCTTTCTTT
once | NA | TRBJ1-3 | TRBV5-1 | CASSLVGNTIYF | TGCGCCAGCAGCTTGGTAGGAAACACCATATATTTT
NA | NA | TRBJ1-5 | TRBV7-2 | CASSQGLTNSNQPQHF | TGTGCCAGCAGCCAAGGACTGACAAATAGCAATCAGCCCCAGCATTTT
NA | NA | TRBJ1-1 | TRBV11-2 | CASSLYPEDTEAFF | TGTGCCAGCAGCTTATATCCGGAGGACACTGAAGCTTTCTTT
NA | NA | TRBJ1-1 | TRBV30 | CAWSVPGGDTEAFF | TGTGCCTGGAGTGTCCCGGGGGGGGACACTGAAGCTTTCTTT
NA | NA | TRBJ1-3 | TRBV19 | CASGRGFGNTIYF | TGTGCCAGCGGGCGGGGGTTTGGAAACACCATATATTTT
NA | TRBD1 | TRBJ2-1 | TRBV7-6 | CASSRGQNFYNEQFF | TGTGCCAGCAGCAGGGGACAGAATTTCTACAATGAGCAGTTCTTC
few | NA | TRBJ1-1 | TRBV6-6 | CASSKTGNTEAFF | TGTGCCAGCAGTAAGACAGGGAACACTGAAGCTTTCTTT
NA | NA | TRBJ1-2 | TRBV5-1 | CASSRGTSYGYTF | TGCGCCAGCAGCCGAGGGACTAGCTATGGCTACACCTTC
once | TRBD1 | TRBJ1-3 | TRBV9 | CASTGGAGNTIYF | TGTGCCAGTACAGGGGGAGCGGGAAACACCATATATTTT
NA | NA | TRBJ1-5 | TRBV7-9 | CASSVQGNQPQHF | TGTGCCAGCAGCGTACAGGGAAATCAGCCCCAGCATTTT
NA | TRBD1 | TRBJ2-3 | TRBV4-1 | CASSSRGGILDTQYF | TGCGCCAGCAGCTCGCGAGGGGGCATCTTAGATACGCAGTATTTT
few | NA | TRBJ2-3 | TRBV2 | CASISYQASGDTQYF | TGTGCCAGCATATCCTACCAGGCCTCGGGGGATACGCAGTATTTT
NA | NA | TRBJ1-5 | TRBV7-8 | CASSHQGTPQHF | TGTGCCAGCAGCCATCAGGGTACGCCCCAGCATTTT